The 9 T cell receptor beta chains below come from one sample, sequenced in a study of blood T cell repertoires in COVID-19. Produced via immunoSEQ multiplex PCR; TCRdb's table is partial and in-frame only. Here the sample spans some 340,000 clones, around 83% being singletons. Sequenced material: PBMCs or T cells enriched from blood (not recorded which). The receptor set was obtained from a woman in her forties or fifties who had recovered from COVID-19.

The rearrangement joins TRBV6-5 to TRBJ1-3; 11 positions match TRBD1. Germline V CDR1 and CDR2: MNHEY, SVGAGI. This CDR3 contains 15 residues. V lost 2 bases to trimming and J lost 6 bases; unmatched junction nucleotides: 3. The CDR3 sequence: CASSYMGQGVNTIYF. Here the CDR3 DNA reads TGTGCCAGCAGTTACATGGGACAGGGGGTAAACACCATATATTTT.

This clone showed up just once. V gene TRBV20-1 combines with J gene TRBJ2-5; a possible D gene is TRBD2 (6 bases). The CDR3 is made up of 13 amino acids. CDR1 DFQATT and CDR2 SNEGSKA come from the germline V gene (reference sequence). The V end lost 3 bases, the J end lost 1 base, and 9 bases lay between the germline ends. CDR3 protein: CSASGTLQETQYF. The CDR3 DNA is TGCAGTGCTAGTGGGACTCTCCAAGAGACCCAGTACTTC.

CDR3 DNA sequence: TGTGCCAGCAGCCCGTGGGACCACAGGGGAGATACCCAGTACTTC. Translated, it gives CASSPWDHRGDTQYF. The chain uses TRBV7-9 and TRBJ2-5; 7 bases are a match to TRBD1. Germline loops: CDR1 SEHNR, CDR2 FQNEAQ (reference sequence). J gave up 8 bases and V 5 bases, and 14 bases lay outside the gene matches. The CDR3 sequence is 15 residues long.

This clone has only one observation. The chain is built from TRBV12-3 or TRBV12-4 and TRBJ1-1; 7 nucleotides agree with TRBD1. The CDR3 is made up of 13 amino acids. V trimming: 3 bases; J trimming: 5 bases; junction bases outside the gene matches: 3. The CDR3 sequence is CASSFGQVTEAFF. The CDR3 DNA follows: TGTGCCAGCAGTTTCGGACAGGTTACTGAAGCTTTCTTT.

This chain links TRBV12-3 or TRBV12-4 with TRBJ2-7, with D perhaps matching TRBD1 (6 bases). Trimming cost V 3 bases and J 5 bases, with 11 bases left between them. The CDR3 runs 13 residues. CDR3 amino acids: CASSLVQGHEQYF. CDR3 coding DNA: TGTGCCAGCAGTTTGGTACAGGGCCACGAGCAGTACTTC.

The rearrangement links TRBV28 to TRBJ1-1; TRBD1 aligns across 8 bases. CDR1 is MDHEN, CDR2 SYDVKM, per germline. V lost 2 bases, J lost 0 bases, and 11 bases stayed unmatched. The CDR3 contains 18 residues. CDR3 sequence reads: CASSLRAIRGHLNTEAFF. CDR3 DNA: TGTGCCAGCAGTTTAAGGGCTATCAGGGGGCACCTGAACACTGAAGCTTTCTTT.

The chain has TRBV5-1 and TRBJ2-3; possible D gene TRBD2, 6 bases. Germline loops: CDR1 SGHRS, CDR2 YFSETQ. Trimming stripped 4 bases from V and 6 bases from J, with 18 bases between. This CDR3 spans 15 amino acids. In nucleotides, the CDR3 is TGCGCCAGCAGCGAGGGTGCGGGGCTGAGGGATACGCAGTATTTT. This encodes CASSEGAGLRDTQYF. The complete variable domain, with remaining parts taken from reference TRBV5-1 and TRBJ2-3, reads KAGVTQTPRYLIKTRGQQVTLSCSPISGHRSVSWYQQTPGQGLQFLFEYFSETQRNKGNFPGRFSGRQFSNSRSEMNVSTLELGDSALYLCASSEGAGLRDTQYFGPGTRLTVL.

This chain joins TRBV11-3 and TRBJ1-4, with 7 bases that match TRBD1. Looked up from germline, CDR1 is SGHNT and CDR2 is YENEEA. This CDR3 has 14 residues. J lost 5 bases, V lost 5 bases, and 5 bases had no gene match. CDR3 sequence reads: CASSRQGVNEKLFF. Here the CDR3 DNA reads TGTGCCAGCAGCCGACAGGGAGTGAATGAAAAACTGTTTTTT.

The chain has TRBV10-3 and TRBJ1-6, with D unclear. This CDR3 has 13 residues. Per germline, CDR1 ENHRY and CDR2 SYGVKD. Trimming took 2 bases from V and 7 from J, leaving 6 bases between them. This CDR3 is CAISETVNSPLHF. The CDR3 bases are TGTGCCATCAGTGAGACAGTAAATTCACCCCTCCACTTT.